This T cell receptor beta chain was sequenced for a study of T cell repertoires in cytomegalovirus infection (dated by TCRdb to about 2019). A note on the overall study: Alongside well-studied HLA-B-restricted epitopes, the peptide stimulations were aimed at recently identified HLA-C-restricted CMV epitopes, whose presentation resists viral immunomodulation. Because public TCR beta signatures pointed to carriage of CMV infection together with the matching HLA type, the HLA type of each donor mattered for the analysis.

Concerning this clonotype itself: Its antigen is not yet known. One base away there is no much larger clone; base qualities are not given.

V and J lose 5 bases and 5 bases, and a span of 12 bases separates them. The CDR1 and CDR2 encoded by the germline V gene (reference sequence) are SEHNR and FQNEAQ. Inclusive of the bounding cysteine and phenylalanine, the CDR3 is 14 residues long. The CDR3 DNA has 42 bases and is translated from base 1. The research as a whole found: In both this cohort and an independent roughly 400-donor cohort, the cumulative frequency of public TCR beta family members distinguished carriers of CMV infection plus the relevant HLA type. In the ex vivo response, HLA-C-restricted CMV-specific TCR beta clonotypes were dominant, and in two of eight donors the single most frequent clonotype came from this HLA-C-restricted group.

The listed sequencing device is Illumina HiSeq 1500. The public reads were run again by TCRdb, first through fastp at Q25 and then through MiXCR, and only productive beta chains were kept. Every CDR3 protein is listed once, alongside the most common genes and DNA of its rows. Recorded for this sample are 300,000 or so distinct CDR3 sequences; roughly 25% of them occurred a single time. 13% of the sample rests with the top ten. The sample's treatment or condition label is to be understood as: in vitro stimulation with specific CMV peptide epitopes to enrich CMV-specific T cells. The sequence joins TRBV7-9 to TRBJ1-4; TRBD1 is a weak D gene call, 5 bases matching. The starting material was cultured PBMCs, obtained from culture after CMV antigen stimulation. The TCR was taken from a human donor in good health (CMV status not recorded). Some clones in this sample may be carry-over from other donors' samples. The nucleotide sequence is given as TGTGCCAGCAGCCAGACGGGACCGAATGAAAAACTGTTTTTT. Its product reads: CASSQTGPNEKLFF. When the CDR3 is completed using the reference TRBV7-9 and TRBJ1-4 genes on either side, the full variable domain is DTGVSQNPRHKITKRGQNVTFRCDPISEHNRLYWYRQTLGQGPEFLTYFQNEAQLEKSRLLSDRFSAERPKGSFSTLEIQRTEQGDSAMYLCASSQTGPNEKLFFGSGTQLSVL.